A single count supports the clone carrying this TCR beta chain. This specimen belongs to a study of OX40 agonist ivuxolimab in advanced cancers. Repertoires were generated with immunoSEQ multiplex PCR, while TCRdb's copy carries only in-frame clones and drops some. The sample lists 52,000 or so clones; roughly 88% were seen once. Germline V lookup: CDR1 MNHEY, CDR2 SMNVEV (reference sequence). V lost 0 bases to trimming and J lost 1 base, with 9 bases between them. CDR3 length: 15 amino acids. The V gene is TRBV27, the J gene TRBJ1-1; TRBD1 might be the D (5 bases). The TCR sequence derives from an adult with an advanced solid tumor such as melanoma, head and neck, liver or kidney cancer. This sample comprised CD4+ or CD8+ T cells sorted from blood, obtained in a trial of the OX40 agonist ivuxolimab. Here the CDR3 DNA reads TGTGCCAGCAGTTTATCGACGGGGGGGAACACTGAAGCTTTCTTT. As protein: CASSLSTGGNTEAFF.